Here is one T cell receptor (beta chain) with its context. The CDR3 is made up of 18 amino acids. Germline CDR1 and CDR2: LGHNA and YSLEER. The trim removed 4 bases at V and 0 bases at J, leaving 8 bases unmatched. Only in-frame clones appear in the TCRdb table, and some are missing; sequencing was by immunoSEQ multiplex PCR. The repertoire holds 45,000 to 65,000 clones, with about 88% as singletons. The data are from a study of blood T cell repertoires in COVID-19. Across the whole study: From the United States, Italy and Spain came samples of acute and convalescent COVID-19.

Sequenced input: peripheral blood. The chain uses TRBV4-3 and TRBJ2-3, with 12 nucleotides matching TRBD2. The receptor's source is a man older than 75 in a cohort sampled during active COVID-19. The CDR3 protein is CASSPTSGGKTSTDTQYF. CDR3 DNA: TGCGCCAGCAGCCCCACTAGCGGGGGGAAAACTAGCACAGATACGCAGTATTTT.